This T cell receptor beta chain is drawn from a study of blood T cell repertoires in COVID-19. The wider study: T cells, B-cell-depleted T cells, or PBMCs provided the cDNA or gDNA that served as material.

Original handling: Amplifying reference gene primers gave estimates of nucleated cell counts. Produced via immunoSEQ multiplex PCR; TCRdb's table is partial and in-frame only. That table is the source of V, J and clone size, and D and trimming were worked out from the DNA. The sample lists approximately 320,000 clones; nearly 90% were seen once. The CDR3 spans 16 residues. From germline, CDR1 is MNHEY and CDR2 SVGAGI. J lost 0 bases, V lost 4 bases, and 4 bases had no gene match. The sequence derives from a woman aged 25-40 years with COVID-19, enrolled during active disease. The specimen sequenced was peripheral blood. The V and J genes are TRBV6-5 and TRBJ2-1, with 9 bases that match TRBD2. Here the CDR3 DNA reads TGTGCCAGCAGTTGGACTAGCGCCAGCTCCTACAATGAGCAGTTCTTC. It codes for CASSWTSASSYNEQFF.